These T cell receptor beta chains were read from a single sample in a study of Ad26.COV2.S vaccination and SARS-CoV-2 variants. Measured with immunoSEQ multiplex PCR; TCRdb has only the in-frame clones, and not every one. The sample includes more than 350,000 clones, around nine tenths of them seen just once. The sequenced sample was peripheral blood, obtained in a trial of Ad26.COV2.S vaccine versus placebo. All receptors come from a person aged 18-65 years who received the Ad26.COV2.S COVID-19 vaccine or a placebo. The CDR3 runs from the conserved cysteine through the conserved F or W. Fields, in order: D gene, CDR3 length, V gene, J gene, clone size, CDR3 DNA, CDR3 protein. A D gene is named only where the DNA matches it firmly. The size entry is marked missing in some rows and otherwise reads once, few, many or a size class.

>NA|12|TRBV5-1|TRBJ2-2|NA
TGCGCCAGCAGCTTGTCTAACGGGGAGCTGTTTTTT
CASSLSNGELFF
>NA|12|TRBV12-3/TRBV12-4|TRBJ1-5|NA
TGTGCCAGCAGCCAGATAGGCCAGCCCCAGCATTTT
CASSQIGQPQHF
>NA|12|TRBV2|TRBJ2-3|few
TGTGCCAGCAGTGACGCAACCAATACGCAGTATTTT
CASSDATNTQYF
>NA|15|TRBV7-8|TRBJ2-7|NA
TGTGCCAGCTCGACTCCGACTAGGCAGGTCTCCGAGCAGTACTTC
CASSTPTRQVSEQYF
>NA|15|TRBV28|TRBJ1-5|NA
TGTGCCAGCAGTTTGGCGGGGGATAGCAATCAGCCCCAGCATTTT
CASSLAGDSNQPQHF
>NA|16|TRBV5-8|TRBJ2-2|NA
TGTGCCAGCAGCAAATTTGTCTCCCTCGGGACCGGGGAGCTGTTTTTT
CASSKFVSLGTGELFF
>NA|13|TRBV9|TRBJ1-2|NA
TGTGCCAGCAAAGGATCACAGGGCGATGGCTACACCTTC
CASKGSQGDGYTF
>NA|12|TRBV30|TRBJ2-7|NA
TGTGCCTGGAGTGTACGCCGTACCGAGCAGTACTTC
CAWSVRRTEQYF
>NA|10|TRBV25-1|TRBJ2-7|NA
TGTGCCAGCAGTGAAGACGAGCAGTACTTC
CASSEDEQYF
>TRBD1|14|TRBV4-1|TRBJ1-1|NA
TGCGCCAGCAGCTCCGGGACAGTGAACACTGAAGCTTTCTTT
CASSSGTVNTEAFF
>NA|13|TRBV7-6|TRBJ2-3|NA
TGTGCCAGCAGCTCGATGAGCACAGATACGCAGTATTTT
CASSSMSTDTQYF
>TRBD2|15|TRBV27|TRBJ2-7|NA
TGTGCCAGCACCTCCGGACTAGCGGGAAACTACGAGCAGTACTTC
CASTSGLAGNYEQYF
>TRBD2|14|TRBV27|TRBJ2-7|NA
TGTGCCAGCAGTTTAGCGGGAGGAACCTACGAGCAGTACTTC
CASSLAGGTYEQYF
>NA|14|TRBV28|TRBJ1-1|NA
TGTGCCAGCAGCCTATCCAGGTTCAACACTGAAGCTTTCTTT
CASSLSRFNTEAFF
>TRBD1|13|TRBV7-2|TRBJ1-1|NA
TGTGCCAGCAGCTTGAGGACAGGGGTGGAAGCTTTCTTT
CASSLRTGVEAFF
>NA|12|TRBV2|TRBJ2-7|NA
TGTGCCAGCAGGGATCAAGACTACGAGCAGTACTTC
CASRDQDYEQYF
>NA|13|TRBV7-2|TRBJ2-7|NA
TGTGCCAGCAGCTTCGGGCGCGACTACGAGCAGTACTTC
CASSFGRDYEQYF
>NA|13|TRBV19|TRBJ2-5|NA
TGTGCCAGTAGTATATCAGGGCGGGAGACCCAGTACTTC
CASSISGRETQYF
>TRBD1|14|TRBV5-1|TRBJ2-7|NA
TGCGCCAGCAGCCCCGGGACAGGCACCTACGAGCAGTACTTC
CASSPGTGTYEQYF
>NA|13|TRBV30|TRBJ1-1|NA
TGTGCCTGGAGCCCACAATATAGGACTGAAGCTTTCTTT
CAWSPQYRTEAFF
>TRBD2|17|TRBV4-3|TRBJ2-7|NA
TGCGCCAGCAGCCAAGATCGTGGGACTAGCGGGACGTACGAGCAGTACTTC
CASSQDRGTSGTYEQYF
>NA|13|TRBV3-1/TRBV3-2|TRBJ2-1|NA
TGTGCCAGCAGCCAACAAACAGGGACTGAGCAGTTCTTC
CASSQQTGTEQFF